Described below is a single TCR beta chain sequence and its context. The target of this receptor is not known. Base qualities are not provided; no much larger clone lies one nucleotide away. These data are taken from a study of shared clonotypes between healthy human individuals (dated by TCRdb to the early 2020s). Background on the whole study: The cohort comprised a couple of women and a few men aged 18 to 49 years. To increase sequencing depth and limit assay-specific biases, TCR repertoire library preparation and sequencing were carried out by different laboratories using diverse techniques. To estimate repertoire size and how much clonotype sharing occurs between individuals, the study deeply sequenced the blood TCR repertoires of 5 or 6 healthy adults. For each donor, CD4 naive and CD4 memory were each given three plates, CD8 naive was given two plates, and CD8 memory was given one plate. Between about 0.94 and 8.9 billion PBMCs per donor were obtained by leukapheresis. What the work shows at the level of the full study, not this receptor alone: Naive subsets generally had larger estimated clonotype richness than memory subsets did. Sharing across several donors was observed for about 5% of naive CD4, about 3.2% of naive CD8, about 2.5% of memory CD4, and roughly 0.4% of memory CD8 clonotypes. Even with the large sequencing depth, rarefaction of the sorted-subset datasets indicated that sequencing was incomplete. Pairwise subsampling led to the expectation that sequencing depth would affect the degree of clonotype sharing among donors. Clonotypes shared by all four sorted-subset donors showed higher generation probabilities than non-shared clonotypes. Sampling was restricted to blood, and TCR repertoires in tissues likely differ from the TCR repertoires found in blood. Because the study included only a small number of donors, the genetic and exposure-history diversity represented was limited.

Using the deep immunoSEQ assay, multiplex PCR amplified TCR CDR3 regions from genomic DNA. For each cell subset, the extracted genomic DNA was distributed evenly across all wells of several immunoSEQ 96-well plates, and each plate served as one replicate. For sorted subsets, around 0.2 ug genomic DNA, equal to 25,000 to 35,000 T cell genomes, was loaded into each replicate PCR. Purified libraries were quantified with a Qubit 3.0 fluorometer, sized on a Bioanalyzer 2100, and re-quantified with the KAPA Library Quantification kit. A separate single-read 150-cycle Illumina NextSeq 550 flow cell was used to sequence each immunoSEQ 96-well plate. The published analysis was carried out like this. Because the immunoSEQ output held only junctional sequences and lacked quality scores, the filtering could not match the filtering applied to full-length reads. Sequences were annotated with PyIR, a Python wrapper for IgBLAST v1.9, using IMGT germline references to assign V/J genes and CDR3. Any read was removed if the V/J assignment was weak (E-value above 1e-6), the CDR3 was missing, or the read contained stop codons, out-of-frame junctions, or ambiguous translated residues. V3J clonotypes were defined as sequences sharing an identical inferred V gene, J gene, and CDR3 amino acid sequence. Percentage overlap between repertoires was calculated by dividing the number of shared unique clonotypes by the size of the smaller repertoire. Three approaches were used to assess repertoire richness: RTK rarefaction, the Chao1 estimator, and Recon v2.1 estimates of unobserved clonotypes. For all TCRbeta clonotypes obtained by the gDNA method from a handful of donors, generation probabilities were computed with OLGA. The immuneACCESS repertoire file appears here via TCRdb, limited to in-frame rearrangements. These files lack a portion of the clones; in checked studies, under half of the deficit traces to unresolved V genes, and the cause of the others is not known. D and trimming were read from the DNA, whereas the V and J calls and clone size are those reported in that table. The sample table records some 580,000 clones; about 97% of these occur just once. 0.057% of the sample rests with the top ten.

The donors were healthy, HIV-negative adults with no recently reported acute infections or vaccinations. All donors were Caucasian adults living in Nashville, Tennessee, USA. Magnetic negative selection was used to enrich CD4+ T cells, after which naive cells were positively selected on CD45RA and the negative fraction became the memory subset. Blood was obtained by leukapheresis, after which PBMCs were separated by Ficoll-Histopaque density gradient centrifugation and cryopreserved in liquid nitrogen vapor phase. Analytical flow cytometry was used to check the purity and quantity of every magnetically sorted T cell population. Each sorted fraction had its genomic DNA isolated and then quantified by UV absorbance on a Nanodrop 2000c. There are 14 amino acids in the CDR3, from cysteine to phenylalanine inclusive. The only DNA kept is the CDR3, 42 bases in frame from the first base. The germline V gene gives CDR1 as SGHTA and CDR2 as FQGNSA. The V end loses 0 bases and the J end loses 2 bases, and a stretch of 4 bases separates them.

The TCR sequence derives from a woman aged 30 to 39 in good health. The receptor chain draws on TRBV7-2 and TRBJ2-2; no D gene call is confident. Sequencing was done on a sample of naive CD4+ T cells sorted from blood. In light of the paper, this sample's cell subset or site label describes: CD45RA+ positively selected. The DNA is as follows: TGTGCCAGCAGCTTAGCGCGAAACACCGGGGAGCTGTTTTTT. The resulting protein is CASSLARNTGELFF.